The entry below gives a single T cell receptor (beta chain) sequence along with its context. This clonotype is deemed hyperexpanded (1% or more). Its antigen target is currently unknown. No much larger clone exists at a distance of one base, and base qualities are not known. This specimen belongs to a study of RUNX1 and TCR beta rearrangement in T-cell leukemia (TCRdb year 2020). About the investigation overall: The comparison of TCR beta rearrangements and CDR3 junctions set under 15 T-ALLs carrying mono-allelic acquired RUNX1 mutations against over 9 T-ALLs that were RUNX1 wildtype. TCR rearrangements were assessed by Genescan analysis after EuroClonality multiplex PCR on genomic DNA. In the mutated group, every RUNX1 mutation was heterozygous, with more than 8 located in the Runt homology domain and a few in the transactivation domain. The RUNX1 wildtype T-ALLs were matched on an immature maturation arrest stage, which was defined as the absence of cytoplasmic or surface TCR beta protein. The maturation arrest stages of RUNX1-mutated T-ALLs were more diverse, with some cases arrested before the onset of TCR beta rearrangement. The RUNX1 wildtype T-ALLs were chosen to have at least incomplete clonal TCR beta rearrangements, which allowed D1 segments to be compared with D2 segments. The multicentric trials were GRAALL-2003, along with GRAALL-2005. For comparison with results from a Runx1 knockout mouse model, TCR beta rearrangements in human T-ALL were analyzed. An earlier study had established the RUNX1 mutation status of the T-ALL cases.

V lost 9 bases and J lost 6 bases, and the count of bases not matched to a germline gene is 15. Taken from cysteine to phenylalanine, the CDR3 has 16 residues. Solely the CDR3 DNA is kept, with 48 bases framed from the first base. CDR1 MDHEN and CDR2 SYDVKM were looked up in the germline V gene. For oncotyping and quantification of minimal residual disease, T-ALL samples were taken at diagnosis from children and adults treated according to protocol. Paper-wide results and their limitations: RUNX1-mutated and wildtype T-ALLs showed similar TCR beta J1 cluster usage, with no significant difference. In clonal rearrangements, TCR beta D1 segment usage was not significantly different between RUNX1-mutated (around 80%) and wildtype (approximately 60%) T-ALLs. Clonal TCR beta rearrangements were found in about 56% of RUNX1-mutated T-ALLs, which is fewer than the over 80% reported for T-ALL generally. The number of available clonal rearrangements was too small to assess TCR beta CDR3 length or D segment truncation in T-ALLs.

Library preparation used PCR. The run used an Illumina MiSeq. TCR beta DJ and VDJ rearrangements were characterized using next generation amplicon sequencing. Concerning the study's data processing: Clonal TCR beta rearrangements were identified by analyzing amplicon sequencing data with the Vidjil software. TCR beta rearrangement characteristics of the RUNX1-mutated and wildtype groups were compared using two-tailed Fisher exact tests. In-frame beta chains were kept once TCRdb had trimmed the public reads at Q25 with fastp and called clones with MiXCR. Rows with a matching CDR3 protein are joined into one entry that keeps the most common DNA and genes. The V and J calls here are based on TCRdb, not the publication. For this sample there are approximately 150 distinct CDR3 sequences; 47% appear just once. The ten largest clones represent around two thirds of the sample.

The material sequenced was blood. The sequence derives from a female donor with T-cell acute lymphoblastic leukemia. This chain is built from TRBV28 and TRBJ2-2; 8 junctional bases match TRBD1. The DNA is as follows: TGTGCCAGGAACTCCGCAGGGGGCCTTTGGGCCGGGGAGCTGTTTTTT. Its product reads: CARNSAGGLWAGELFF.